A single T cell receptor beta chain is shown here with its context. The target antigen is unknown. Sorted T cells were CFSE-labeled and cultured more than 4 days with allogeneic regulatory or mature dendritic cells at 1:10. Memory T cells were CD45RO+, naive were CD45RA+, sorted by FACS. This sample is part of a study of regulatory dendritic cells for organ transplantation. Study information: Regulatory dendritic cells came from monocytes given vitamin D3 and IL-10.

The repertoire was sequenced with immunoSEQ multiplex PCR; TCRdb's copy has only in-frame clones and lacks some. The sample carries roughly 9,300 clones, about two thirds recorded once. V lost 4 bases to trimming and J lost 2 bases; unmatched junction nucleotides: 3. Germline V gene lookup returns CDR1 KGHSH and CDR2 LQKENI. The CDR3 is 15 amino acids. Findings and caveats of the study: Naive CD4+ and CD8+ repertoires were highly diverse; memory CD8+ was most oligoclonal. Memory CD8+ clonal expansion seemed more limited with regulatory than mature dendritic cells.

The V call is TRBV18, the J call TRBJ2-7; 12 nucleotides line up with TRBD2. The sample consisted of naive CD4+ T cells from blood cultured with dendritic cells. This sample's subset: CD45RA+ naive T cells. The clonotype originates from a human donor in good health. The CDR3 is CASSQLAGGTYEQYF. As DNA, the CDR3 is TGTGCCAGCTCACAGCTAGCGGGGGGGACCTACGAGCAGTACTTC.